This is a list of T cell receptor beta chains from one sample in a study of neurological immune-mediated disorders. TCRdb ran MiXCR on the 5' RACE reads and lists one entry per CDR3 protein. The sample has more than 50,000 distinct CDR3 sequences; around 5% are singletons. Sequenced sample: PBMCs. These receptor sequences come from a woman in her 30s with multiple sclerosis. Each CDR3 is given with its conserved first and last residue. Fields, in order: V gene, J gene, clone size, D gene, CDR3 DNA, CDR3 protein. D genes are given only for firm matches. Clone size is stated in some rows and not others, as once, few, many or a class when expanded.

TRBV7-2,TRBJ2-1,many,TRBD2,TGTGCCAGCAGCAGAGCGGGGGAAAACTACAATGAGCAGTTCTTC,CASSRAGENYNEQFF
TRBV5-5,TRBJ1-5,-,-,TGTGCCAGCAGTTCGTATGGGGGTCATCAGCCCCAGAATTTT,CASSSYGGHQPQNF
TRBV3-1,TRBJ2-7,few,-,TGTGCCAGCAGCCCTCATGGGGGAAGCTACGAGCAGTACTTC,CASSPHGGSYEQYF
TRBV20-1,TRBJ2-1,many,TRBD1,TGCAGTGCCGCGGGAGGGACAGGGGGCATCCATGAGCAGTTCTTC,CSAAGGTGGIHEQFF
TRBV18,TRBJ2-7,few,TRBD1,TGTGCCAACTCACCAGGGACAGGGGAACTACACGAGCAGTACTTC,CANSPGTGELHEQYF
TRBV7-2,TRBJ1-2,many,TRBD1,TGTGCCAGCAGCTTAATGGACAGGGCCTATGGCTACACCTTC,CASSLMDRAYGYTF
TRBV7-6,TRBJ2-7,many,-,TGTGCCAGCAGCTTAGACCGGGGGAAGGCCGAGCAGTACTTC,CASSLDRGKAEQYF
TRBV19,TRBJ2-1,many,TRBD2,TGTGCCAGTAGTACCCTAGCGGGGGGATTTGAGGGGCAGTTCTTC,CASSTLAGGFEGQFF
TRBV12-3/TRBV12-4,TRBJ2-3,many,-,TGTGCCAGCCTCATGGCGGGTGCTAGCACAGATACGCAGTATTTT,CASLMAGASTDTQYF
TRBV7-8,TRBJ2-3,-,-,TGTGCCAGCAGCCCAGTGGGGGGCATCGGCACAGATACGCAGTATTTT,CASSPVGGIGTDTQYF
TRBV5-1,TRBJ2-3,many,TRBD1,TGCGCCAGCAGCTTGGCCCCACAGGGGGCGCGGTATTTT,CASSLAPQGARYF
TRBV20-1,TRBJ1-5,many,TRBD1,TGCAGTGCGAGACGAGGGGGCGAGAGCAATCAGCCCCAGCATTTT,CSARRGGESNQPQHF
TRBV4-1,TRBJ2-1,many,-,TGCGCCAGCAGCCAAACGATCGGGGGGCCGTCCTACAATGAGCAGTTCTTC,CASSQTIGGPSYNEQFF
TRBV7-9,TRBJ1-2,few,TRBD1,TGTGCCAGCAGCTACGGCACCGGGACAGGGGGCTTCTATGGCTACACCTTC,CASSYGTGTGGFYGYTF
TRBV18,TRBJ2-5,-,TRBD1,TGTGCCAGCTCACCAGAGGCAGGGGGACAAGAGACCCAGTACTTC,CASSPEAGGQETQYF
TRBV5-6,TRBJ1-2,-,TRBD1,TGTGCCAGCAGTCTCAGGGGGCACAATGGCTACACCTTC,CASSLRGHNGYTF
TRBV20-1,TRBJ1-5,many,TRBD1,TGCAGTGCTCAGGACAGGGGGCATCAGCCCCAGCATTTT,CSAQDRGHQPQHF
TRBV5-6,TRBJ1-5,-,-,TGTGCCAGCAGCTTCTCCGATAGCAATCAGCCCCAGAATTTT,CASSFSDSNQPQNF
TRBV20-1,TRBJ2-2,many,-,TGCAGTGCTAGTCTTAACGTGGGCCTGAACACCGGGGAGCTGTTTTTT,CSASLNVGLNTGELFF
TRBV20-1,TRBJ2-7,medium-sized,-,TGCAGTGCTATGGACCTCAGGGGCTACGAGCAGTACTTC,CSAMDLRGYEQYF
TRBV5-1,TRBJ1-2,many,-,TGCGCCAGCAGCTTGGCCCCTGGTCGCGAGGGTGGCTATGGCTACACCTTC,CASSLAPGREGGYGYTF
TRBV5-1,TRBJ1-6,many,TRBD1,TGCGCCAGCAGCTTGAGGACCAGGACAGGCGGTAATTCACCCCTCCACTTT,CASSLRTRTGGNSPLHF
TRBV5-1,TRBJ1-1,many,-,TGCGCCAGCAGCCCTCGTGGGGCCACTGAAGCTTTCTTT,CASSPRGATEAFF
TRBV28,TRBJ1-2,-,-,TGTGCCATCCCATCCGGCAGTATTAACTATGGCTACACCTTC,CAIPSGSINYGYTF
TRBV5-1,TRBJ2-3,once,-,TGCGCCAGCAGCTTCCCCAGGGAGGGGGCAGATATGCAGTATTTT,CASSFPREGADMQYF
TRBV12-3/TRBV12-4,TRBJ2-6,-,-,TGTGCCAGCACCCCAGAGGCAGGGCACAAAGTCCTGACTTTC,CASTPEAGHKVLTF
TRBV20-1,TRBJ2-2,many,-,TGCAGTGCTAGAACCGGGACACTGAACACCGGGGAGCTGTTTTTT,CSARTGTLNTGELFF
TRBV20-1,TRBJ2-5,many,-,TGCAGTGCGCCCGATCGCCGTGCGGACCTAGAGACCCAGTACTTC,CSAPDRRADLETQYF
TRBV9,TRBJ2-5,many,TRBD1,TGTGCCAGCAGCGTATCACCCGGACAGGGTGCGACCCAGTACTTC,CASSVSPGQGATQYF
TRBV20-1,TRBJ2-1,many,TRBD2,TGCAGTGCCCTGACTAGCGGGGCCTACAATGAGCAGTTCTTC,CSALTSGAYNEQFF
TRBV5-1,TRBJ2-1,-,TRBD2,TGCGCCAGCAGCTTGGGTAGCGGGGGGGCAGCTAATGAGCAGTTCTTC,CASSLGSGGAANEQFF
TRBV7-2,TRBJ2-1,many,TRBD2,TGTGCCAGCAGCCCGTCCGGGACTACCAATGAGCAGTTCTTC,CASSPSGTTNEQFF
TRBV3-1,TRBJ2-5,many,-,TGTGCCAGCAGCCAAGGGCAGGGTGGAGAGACCCAGTACTTC,CASSQGQGGETQYF
TRBV21-1,TRBJ2-5,many,-,TGTGCCACCCGGGACAGGGGGGAGGGAGAGACCCAGTACTTC,CATRDRGEGETQYF
TRBV5-1,TRBJ1-4,many,TRBD1,TGCGCCAGCAGCGGGACAGGGGGCACTGAGGAAAAACTGTTTTTT,CASSGTGGTEEKLFF
TRBV4-1,TRBJ1-2,many,TRBD1,TGCGCCAGCAGACCGGGACAGAACTATGGCTACACCTTC,CASRPGQNYGYTF
TRBV9,TRBJ2-1,many,TRBD2,TGTGCCAGCAGCGTTGGCGGGGAGGGTGAGCAGTTCTTC,CASSVGGEGEQFF
TRBV5-1,TRBJ1-6,many,-,TGCGCCAGCAGCCGCGAGGGAGGGAAATCACCCCTCCACTTT,CASSREGGKSPLHF
TRBV10-3,TRBJ1-2,many,TRBD1,TGTGCCATCAGTGCCGACAGGGGTTATGGCTACACCTTC,CAISADRGYGYTF
TRBV20-1,TRBJ2-1,many,TRBD2,TGCAGTGCACCCGCGGGGACTAGCGGGGGGAGCTCCTACAATGAGCAGTTCTTC,CSAPAGTSGGSSYNEQFF
TRBV12-3/TRBV12-4,TRBJ1-5,many,-,TGTGCCAGCAGGGGGGGGCGATCGAGGCAGCCCCAGCATTTT,CASRGGRSRQPQHF
TRBV5-1,TRBJ2-2,few,TRBD2,TGCGCCAGCAGCTTGGCCGCAGGACTAGCGGGGGGCACCGGGGAGCTGTTTTTT,CASSLAAGLAGGTGELFF
TRBV14,TRBJ2-7,many,-,TGTGCCAGCAGCCAAGAAGGTTCGGTTAACTACGAGCAGTACTTC,CASSQEGSVNYEQYF
TRBV7-2,TRBJ2-4,many,-,TGTGCCAGCAGCTTACAGGAAGCCAAAAACATTCAGTACTTC,CASSLQEAKNIQYF
TRBV15,TRBJ1-5,many,-,TGTGCCACCGCGCAGGGGAATCAGCCCCAGCATTTT,CATAQGNQPQHF
TRBV7-9,TRBJ1-4,many,-,TGTGCCAGCAGCCATGACAGGAGGAATGAAAAACTGTTTTTT,CASSHDRRNEKLFF